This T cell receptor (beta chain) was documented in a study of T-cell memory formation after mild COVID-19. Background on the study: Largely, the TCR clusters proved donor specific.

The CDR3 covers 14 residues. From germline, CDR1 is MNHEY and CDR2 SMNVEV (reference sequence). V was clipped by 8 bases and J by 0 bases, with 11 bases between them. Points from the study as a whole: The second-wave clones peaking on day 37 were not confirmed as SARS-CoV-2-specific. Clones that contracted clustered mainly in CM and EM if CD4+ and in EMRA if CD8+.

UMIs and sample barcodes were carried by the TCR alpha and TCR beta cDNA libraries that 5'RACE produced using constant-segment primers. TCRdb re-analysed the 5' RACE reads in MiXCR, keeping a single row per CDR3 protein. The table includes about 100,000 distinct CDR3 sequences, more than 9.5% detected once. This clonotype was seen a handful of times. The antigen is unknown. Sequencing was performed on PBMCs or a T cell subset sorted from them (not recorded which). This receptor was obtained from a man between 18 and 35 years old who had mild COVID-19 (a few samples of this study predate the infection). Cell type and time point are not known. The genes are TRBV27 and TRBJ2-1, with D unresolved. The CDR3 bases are TGTGCCAGCGCGGACGTGAGCTCCTACAATGAGCAGTTCTTC. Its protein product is CASADVSSYNEQFF.